One and the same sample provided the 21 T cell receptor beta chains below, sequenced in a study of graft-versus-host responses after intestinal transplantation (dated by TCRdb to the early 2020s). Their antigens are not known. In the paper's terms, the time point label means: cells obtained before transplantation from donor or recipient. The receptor library was made with the immunoSEQ multiplex PCR assay. TCRdb holds this immuneACCESS table with in-frame rearrangements only. Some clones are missing; in checked studies, unresolved V genes explain under half, and the rest has no known cause. Across this sample there are approximately 92,000 clones, with under 95% seen only once. The ten largest clones add up to 5.5% to 7% of the sample. Here the sequenced sample was unstimulated CD8+ T cells sorted from spleen or lymph node cells, taken before intestinal transplant. The source of these receptors is a human donor who received an intestinal transplant.

The gene calls are TRBV14 and TRBJ2-1; D uncertain. Between the trimmed V and J ends, which lost 4 bases and 2 bases, there was a span of 15 bases. The CDR3 extends over 16 amino acids. Germline V gene data show CDR1 as SGHDN and CDR2 as FVKESK. CDR3: CASSLDLGIAYNEQFF. The CDR3 DNA is TGTGCCAGCAGCCTGGATCTAGGAATCGCCTACAATGAGCAGTTCTTC.

For the CDR3, the DNA is TGCAGCGTTGTCTCCGGGGGGCTGGACTATGGCTACACCTTC. Its protein is CSVVSGGLDYGYTF. This rearrangement joins TRBV29-1 to TRBJ1-2; D perhaps matches TRBD1 (6 bases). Germline loops: CDR1 SQVTM, CDR2 ANQGSEA. The CDR3 loop spans 14 amino acids. Trimming cost V 4 bases and J 3 bases, with 15 bases left between them.

This clone was observed once. The chain joins TRBV12-5 to TRBJ1-5; a weak D match, TRBD1 (5 bases). Germline-derived CDR1 and CDR2 are LGHNT and FRNRAP. CDR3 length equals 17 residues. V was trimmed by 5 bases and J by 0 bases, leaving 17 bases between them. The CDR3 loop reads CASGTSVGPYSNQPQHF. The DNA for the CDR3 is TGTGCTAGTGGTACCAGCGTGGGGCCCTATAGCAATCAGCCCCAGCATTTT. Based on the CDR3 plus reference TRBV12-5 and TRBJ1-5, the full variable domain is DARVTQTPRHKVTEMGQEVTMRCQPILGHNTVFWYRQTMMQGLELLAYFRNRAPLDDSGMPKDRFSAEMPDATLATLKIQPSEPRDSAVYFCASGTSVGPYSNQPQHFGDGTRLSIL.

The chain joins TRBV7-6 to TRBJ1-1; TRBD1 matches at 7 bases. Germline lookup yields CDR1 SGHVS and CDR2 FNYEAQ. This CDR3 comprises 15 residues. V gave up 5 bases and J gave up 1 base; unmatched junction bases: 7. CDR3 coding DNA: TGTGCCAGCAGCCAAATACAGGGGCCGAACACTGAAGCTTTCTTT. As protein: CASSQIQGPNTEAFF.

The chain couples TRBV2 to TRBJ2-1, with a possible D match to TRBD2 (6 bases). The V gene's germline CDR1 is SNHLY and CDR2 FYNNEI. Between the trimmed V and J ends, which lost 5 bases and 12 bases, there was a span of 11 bases. The CDR3 has 11 residues. CDR3: CASSPLAAQFF. CDR3 nucleotide sequence: TGTGCCAGCAGTCCACTAGCAGCGCAGTTCTTC.

This chain uses TRBV9 with TRBJ2-5, with 7 bases fitting TRBD1. CDR1 and CDR2 from the germline V gene are SGDLS and YYNGEE. The V segment lost 5 bases and the J segment 5 bases; nucleotides outside the gene matches: 12. This CDR3 is 15 amino acids long. Here the CDR3 reads CASSGSETGMETQYF. The CDR3 DNA is TGTGCCAGCAGTGGATCGGAGACAGGGATGGAGACCCAGTACTTC.

The chain has TRBV6-1 and TRBJ1-1, with D perhaps TRBD1 (5 bases). The CDR3 sequence is 13 residues long. Trimming took off 5 bases at V and 2 bases at J, with 9 bases between the two ends. Germline CDR1 MNHNS, CDR2 SASEGT. The CDR3 protein is CASSRGYNTEAFF. In DNA form, the CDR3 reads TGTGCCAGCAGTCGGGGCTACAACACTGAAGCTTTCTTT.

V gene TRBV27 combines with J gene TRBJ1-6; 8 bases map to TRBD1. J was trimmed by 8 bases and V by 3 bases; bases with no gene match: 3. Germline CDR1 and CDR2: MNHEY and SMNVEV (reference sequence). The CDR3 runs 14 residues. This chain's CDR3 is CASSFDRGDSPLHF. The CDR3 DNA follows: TGTGCCAGCAGTTTCGACAGGGGAGATTCACCCCTCCACTTT.

Comment on this clone: Other DNA variants within this sample encode the same CDR3. The chain carries TRBV25-1 and TRBJ2-5; 8 nucleotides agree with TRBD2. After removal of 3 bases from V and 3 bases from J, the junction contained 3 bases not matched to a gene. The CDR3 has 14 residues. Germline assignment: CDR1 MGHDK and CDR2 SYGVNS. This CDR3 reads CASSERGGKETQYF. Written as DNA, the CDR3 is TGTGCCAGCAGTGAGCGCGGGGGGAAAGAGACCCAGTACTTC. Full variable domain (outside the CDR3, taken from reference TRBV25-1 and TRBJ2-5): EADIYQTPRYLVIGTGKKITLECSQTMGHDKMYWYQQDPGMELHLIHYSYGVNSTEKGDLSSESTVSRIRTEHFPLTLESARPSHTSQYLCASSERGGKETQYFGPGTRLLVL.

The chain uses TRBV6-1 and TRBJ1-1, with D possibly TRBD1 on 6 matching bases. Germline CDR1 reads MNHNS; CDR2 reads SASEGT. The germline V and J ends were trimmed by 10 bases and 2 bases, with 17 bases remaining between them. The CDR3 covers 14 residues. This CDR3 is CAIPRQGTNTEAFF. The CDR3 nucleotides read TGTGCCATCCCCCGGCAGGGGACCAACACTGAAGCTTTCTTT.

This clone was seen once. CDR3 DNA sequence: TGTGCCAGCAGTCCCAGGCCGGGTGGAGAGACCCAGTACTTC. Translating gives CASSPRPGGETQYF. The chain couples TRBV27 to TRBJ2-5; D ambiguous. The CDR3 consists of 14 residues. V lost 5 bases, J lost 4 bases, and 14 bases lay in between. Germline V lookup: CDR1 MNHEY, CDR2 SMNVEV (reference sequence).

This chain uses TRBV7-6 with TRBJ2-7; TRBD2 agrees at 11 bases. The V and J ends lost 5 bases and 1 base, in that order; junction bases with no gene match: 7. The germline V gene has CDR1 SGHVS and CDR2 FNYEAQ. This CDR3 is built from 16 residues. CDR3 in amino acids: CASSPLAGDVSYEQYF. The CDR3 nucleotides read TGTGCCAGCAGCCCACTAGCGGGAGATGTATCCTACGAGCAGTACTTC.

V usage is TRBV27 and J usage is TRBJ2-7; D uncertain. The length of the CDR3 is 15 residues. Looked up from germline, CDR1 is MNHEY and CDR2 is SMNVEV (reference sequence). The V gene lost 0 bases and the J gene lost 3 bases, with 12 bases spanning the gap. The CDR3 DNA sequence: TGTGCCAGCAGTTTATCCTCCACTCATGACTACGAGCAGTACTTC. It is translated as CASSLSSTHDYEQYF.

The chain carries TRBV10-3 and TRBJ2-2, with D perhaps TRBD1 (6 bases). The germline V gene encodes CDR1 ENHRY and CDR2 SYGVKD. The CDR3 has 13 amino acids. The V end lost 8 bases, the J end lost 3 bases, and 10 bases lay between the germline ends. The CDR3: CAIQGSDTGELFF. In DNA form, the CDR3 reads TGTGCCATCCAGGGGTCGGACACCGGGGAGCTGTTTTTT.

This clone occurred once. The chain combines TRBV6-5 with TRBJ2-3, with no clear D. The CDR3 loop spans 13 amino acids. Germline V gene lookup returns CDR1 MNHEY and CDR2 SVGAGI. The ends were cut back, 0 bases at V and 6 bases at J, with 7 bases in the middle. CDR3 loop: CASSYSVRDTQYF. The CDR3 coding sequence is TGTGCCAGCAGTTACTCGGTCAGGGATACGCAGTATTTT.

This clone came up once. The chain links TRBV19 to TRBJ1-6; TRBD1 aligns across 9 bases. V gave up 6 bases and J gave up 2 bases; unmatched junction bases: 2. Per the germline V gene, CDR1 is LNHDA and CDR2 is SQIVND (reference sequence). CDR3 size: 15 residues. In DNA, the CDR3 is TGTGCCAGTAGGACAGGGGGGGCCTATAATTCACCCCTCCACTTT. Its translation: CASRTGGAYNSPLHF.

The V gene is TRBV27, the J gene TRBJ2-1; D gene ambiguous. The germline gives CDR1 MNHEY, CDR2 SMNVEV (reference sequence). Trimming removed 2 bases at V and 7 bases at J, with 9 bases between. The CDR3 spans 13 residues. CDR3 amino acids: CASSLPTLNEQFF. The CDR3 nucleotides read TGTGCCAGCAGTTTACCCACGTTGAATGAGCAGTTCTTC.

On this clone itself: Other DNA sequences in the sample encode the same CDR3. The J gene is TRBJ1-2, the V gene TRBV6-5; D gene unclear. The germline CDR1 and CDR2 sequences are MNHEY and SVGAGI. This CDR3 has 13 residues. V shed 0 bases and J shed 4 bases, with 6 bases lying between them. CDR3 protein: CASSYSGSYGYTF. CDR3 bases: TGTGCCAGCAGTTACTCGGGGAGCTATGGCTACACCTTC.

The J gene is TRBJ1-5, the V gene TRBV10-2; 8 bases line up with TRBD1. CDR1 WSHSY and CDR2 SAAADI come from the germline V gene. This CDR3 is built from 16 residues. Losses at the gene ends were 2 bases for V and 4 bases for J; bases not matched to a gene: 7. The CDR3 sequence is CASSEPKDRENQPQHF. CDR3 DNA sequence: TGCGCCAGCAGTGAGCCCAAGGACAGGGAGAATCAGCCCCAGCATTTT.

The CDR3 DNA is TGTGCCAGCAGTTTATCGAATACGCAGTATTTT. Translated, it gives CASSLSNTQYF. V is TRBV27 and J is TRBJ2-3; no clear D gene. V was clipped by 0 bases and J by 7 bases, with 2 bases between them. The germline V gene has CDR1 MNHEY and CDR2 SMNVEV (reference sequence). The CDR3 totals 11 residues.

V is TRBV27 and J is TRBJ2-3; D is perhaps TRBD1 (5 bases). CDR1 is MNHEY, CDR2 SMNVEV, per germline (reference sequence). CDR3 length: 14 amino acids. Trimming removed 2 bases at V and 3 bases at J, with 9 bases between. The CDR3 nucleotides read TGTGCCAGCAGTTTAATAGGGGCGACAGATACGCAGTATTTT. Its protein product is CASSLIGATDTQYF.